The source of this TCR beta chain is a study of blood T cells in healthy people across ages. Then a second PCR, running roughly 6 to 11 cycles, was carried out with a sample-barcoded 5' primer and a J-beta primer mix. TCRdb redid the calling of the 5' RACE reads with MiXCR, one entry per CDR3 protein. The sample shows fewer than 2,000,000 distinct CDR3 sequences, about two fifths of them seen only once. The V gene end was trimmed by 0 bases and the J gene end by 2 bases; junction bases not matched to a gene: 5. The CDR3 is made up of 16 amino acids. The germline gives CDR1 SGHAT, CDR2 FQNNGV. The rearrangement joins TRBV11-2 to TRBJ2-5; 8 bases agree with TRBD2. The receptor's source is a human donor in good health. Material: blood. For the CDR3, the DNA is TGTGCCAGCAGCTTAGATAGACTAGCGAAGCAAGAGACCCAGTACTTC. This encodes CASSLDRLAKQETQYF.